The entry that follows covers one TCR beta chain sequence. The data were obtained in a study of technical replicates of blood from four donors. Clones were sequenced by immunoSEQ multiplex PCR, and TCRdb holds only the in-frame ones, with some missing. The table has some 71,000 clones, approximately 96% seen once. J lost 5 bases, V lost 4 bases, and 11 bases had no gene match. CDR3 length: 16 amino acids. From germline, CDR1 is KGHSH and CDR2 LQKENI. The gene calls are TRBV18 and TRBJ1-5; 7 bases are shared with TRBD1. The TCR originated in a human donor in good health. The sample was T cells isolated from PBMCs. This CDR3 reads CASSQSADREYQPQHF. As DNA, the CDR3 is TGTGCCAGCTCACAATCTGCTGACAGGGAGTATCAGCCCCAGCATTTT.